This entry lists 12 T cell receptor beta chains sequenced from one sample in a study of cytomegalovirus exposure and HLA in healthy donors. This PCR relied on a set of 60 Vbeta primers and 13 Jbeta primers. Sequencing used immunoSEQ multiplex PCR; TCRdb keeps in-frame clones, though not all of them. The repertoire holds 150,000 to 200,000 clones, with around 81% as singletons. Sample: PBMCs. The receptor source for this set is a woman in her late teens or twenties in good health and CMV-seropositive.

This rearrangement joins TRBV10-1 to TRBJ2-7; D is perhaps TRBD2 (5 bases). CDR1 WNHNN and CDR2 SYGVQD come from the germline V gene (reference sequence). V was pared by 5 bases and J by 2 bases, with 7 bases between. The CDR3 totals 12 residues. The CDR3, as DNA: TGCGCCAGCAGTCCCGGGGCCTACGAGCAGTACTTC. This codes for CASSPGAYEQYF.

J is TRBJ1-1 and V is TRBV6-5; 10 positions agree with TRBD1. The CDR3 is 15 amino acids. Germline trimming cut 6 bases from V and 0 bases from J; bases unmatched to any gene: 4. Per the germline V gene, CDR1 is MNHEY and CDR2 is SVGAGI. The DNA of the CDR3 is TGTGCCAGCAGGCGACAGGGGGCGATGAACACTGAAGCTTTCTTT. This encodes CASRRQGAMNTEAFF.

The table lists this clone with a count of one. The chain has TRBV27 and TRBJ2-4, with TRBD1 identical over 9 bases. CDR1 and CDR2 from the germline V gene are MNHEY and SMNVEV (reference sequence). The CDR3 runs 16 residues. V lost 8 bases, J lost 4 bases, and 12 bases stayed unmatched. In DNA, the CDR3 is TGTGCCAGCGGCCCCAACCGCGGGACAGGGAAAAACATTCAGTACTTC. It translates to CASGPNRGTGKNIQYF.

A note on this clone: The sample has other DNA sequences that encode this CDR3 too. This chain links TRBV11-3 with TRBJ2-3, with no clear D. The germline CDR1 and CDR2 sequences are SGHNT and YENEEA. The length of the CDR3 is 13 residues. Trimming pared 0 bases from V and 6 bases from J, leaving 7 bases between. The CDR3 loop reads CASSLDLPDTQYF. The CDR3, as DNA: TGTGCCAGCAGCTTAGATCTCCCGGATACGCAGTATTTT.

The V gene is TRBV9, the J gene TRBJ2-5; unclear D gene. Looked up from germline, CDR1 is SGDLS and CDR2 is YYNGEE. The CDR3 is 14 residues long. The V and J ends lost 0 bases and 5 bases respectively, with 11 bases between them. CDR3 amino acids: CASSVDGSSETQYF. CDR3 coding DNA: TGTGCCAGCAGCGTAGACGGTAGTAGCGAGACCCAGTACTTC.

V and J are TRBV14 and TRBJ1-1, with unresolved D. In germline, CDR1 is SGHDN, CDR2 FVKESK. This CDR3 contains 16 residues. With 0 bases removed from V and 3 bases from J, the gap between germline ends came to 14 bases. CDR3 sequence reads: CASSQDSRLFHTEAFF. DNA of the CDR3: TGTGCCAGCAGCCAAGATTCCAGGCTCTTCCACACTGAAGCTTTCTTT.

V is TRBV11-2 and J is TRBJ2-7; 7 nucleotides align to TRBD1. This CDR3 is 12 amino acids long. Germline CDR1 reads SGHAT; CDR2 reads FQNNGV. The ends lost 11 bases at V and 7 bases at J; junction bases unmatched: 11. The CDR3 here is CAQTGAAIEQYF. The CDR3 region has the DNA TGTGCCCAAACAGGGGCCGCTATTGAGCAGTACTTC.

The gene calls are TRBV5-8 and TRBJ2-7, with D perhaps matching TRBD2 (6 bases). V dropped 3 bases and J dropped 4 bases, with 14 bases sitting between them. The CDR3 spans 14 residues. Germline CDR1 reads SGHTS; CDR2 reads YDEGEE. The CDR3 DNA reads as TGTGCCAGCAGCTGGCCGGGAGCCCCGTACGAGCAGTACGTC. Residues: CASSWPGAPYEQYV.

The chain links TRBV9 to TRBJ2-3; 9 positions match TRBD2. The CDR3 runs 13 residues. CDR1 and CDR2 (germline): SGDLS, YYNGEE. After removal of 7 bases from V and 2 bases from J, the junction contained 2 bases not matched to a gene. The chain's CDR3 is CASGLAPTDTQYF. The CDR3 DNA reads TGTGCCAGCGGACTAGCGCCCACAGATACGCAGTATTTT.

This chain links TRBV4-3 with TRBJ1-2; weak D call: TRBD1 (6 bases). V was clipped by 0 bases and J by 3 bases, with 17 bases between them. The germline CDR1 and CDR2 sequences are LGHNA and YSLEER. The CDR3 consists of 17 residues. CDR3 nucleotides: TGCGCCAGCAGCCAAGATGGAGAGGGAGGGGGAGACTATGGCTACACCTTC. Residues: CASSQDGEGGGDYGYTF.

This clone was picked up a small number of times. This chain links TRBV5-1 with TRBJ2-2; D is unresolved. The V end lost 1 base, the J end lost 2 bases, and 9 bases lay between the germline ends. The CDR3 has 15 amino acids. Germline-derived CDR1 and CDR2 are SGHRS and YFSETQ. For the CDR3, the DNA is TGCGCCAGCAGCTTGACAGCCACAAACACCGGGGAGCTGTTTTTT. This codes for CASSLTATNTGELFF.

This clone was seen once. V gene TRBV19 combines with J gene TRBJ2-1; tentatively, D is TRBD1 (6 bases). Germline V gives CDR1 LNHDA, CDR2 SQIVND (reference sequence). Trimming stripped 1 base from V and 6 bases from J, with 10 bases between. The length of the CDR3 is 14 residues. The CDR3 region has the DNA TGTGCCAGTAGTATAGCGGCAGGGGCCAATGAGCAGTTCTTC. Encoded protein: CASSIAAGANEQFF.